This T cell receptor (beta chain) was captured in a study of CD8 T cells in Susac syndrome. Random hexamers were used to reverse transcribe the RNA input (about 0.45 to 1 ug). Multiplex immunoSEQ PCR targeted 54 Vbeta and 13 Jbeta TCR beta segments. MiXCR, applied by TCRdb to the immunoSEQ multiplex PCR reads, yields one record per CDR3 protein. The sample has roughly 400,000 distinct CDR3 sequences; roughly 85% are singletons. Sequencing targeted TCR beta in T cells from blood (CD8+ and CD4+). Negative isolation yielded CD8+ and CD4+ T cells; FACS enriched TEMRA cells. Sequenced sample: CD8+ T cells from PBMCs. This clonotype was sampled from a human donor with multiple sclerosis.

The CDR3 DNA reads as TGTGCCAGCAGTGGAGGCCTATCTGGGGCCAACGTCCTGACTTTC. It specifies CASSGGLSGANVLTF. This chain uses TRBV2 with TRBJ2-6; no clear D gene. The ends were cut back, 4 bases at V and 1 base at J, with 8 bases in the middle. The CDR3 extends over 15 amino acids. CDR1 is SNHLY and CDR2 is FYNNEI in the germline V gene.